This T cell receptor beta chain was obtained from a study of shared clonotypes between healthy human individuals. Study overall: Used for every donor were three CD4 naive, three CD4 memory, two CD8 naive and one CD8 memory plate.

The V end was cut by 5 bases, the J end by 6 bases, with 11 bases between. In germline, CDR1 is LNHDA, CDR2 SQIVND (reference sequence). CDR3 length equals 13 residues. The study separated CD4+ cells into CD45RA+ naive and CD45RA-negative memory subsets. Study-wide findings and caveats: Sorted-subset sequencing was shown by rarefaction to be incomplete despite large depth.

Comments on this clone: Its antigen is not identified.

On sorted subsets, replicate PCRs used 150 to 250 ng DNA, or tens of thousands of T cell genomes. Generated by immunoSEQ multiplex PCR, the TCRdb table keeps only in-frame clones and is missing some. In the table there are 300,000 or so clones, around 74% of which are singletons. This TCR was sampled from a man aged 25-45 years in good health. Source material: memory CD4+ T cells sorted from blood. Documented subset: CD45RA-negative fraction. This chain uses TRBV19 with TRBJ1-5, with unresolved D. CDR3 in DNA: TGTGCCAGTAGTTTGCGGGAGGGTCAGCCCCAGCATTTT. It specifies CASSLREGQPQHF.